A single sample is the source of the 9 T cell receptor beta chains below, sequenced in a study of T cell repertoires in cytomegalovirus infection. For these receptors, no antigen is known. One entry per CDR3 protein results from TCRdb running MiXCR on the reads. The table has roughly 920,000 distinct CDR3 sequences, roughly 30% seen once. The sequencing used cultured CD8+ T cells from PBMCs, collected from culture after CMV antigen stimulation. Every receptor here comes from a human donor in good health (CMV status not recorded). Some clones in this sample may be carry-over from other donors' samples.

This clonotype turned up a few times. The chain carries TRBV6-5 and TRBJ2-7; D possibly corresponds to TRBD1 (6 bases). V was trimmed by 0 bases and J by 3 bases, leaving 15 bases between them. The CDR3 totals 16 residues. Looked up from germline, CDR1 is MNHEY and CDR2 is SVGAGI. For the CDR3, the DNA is TGTGCCAGCAGTTACTCGAGGGTGGGGGCGGACTACGAGCAGTACTTC. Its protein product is CASSYSRVGADYEQYF.

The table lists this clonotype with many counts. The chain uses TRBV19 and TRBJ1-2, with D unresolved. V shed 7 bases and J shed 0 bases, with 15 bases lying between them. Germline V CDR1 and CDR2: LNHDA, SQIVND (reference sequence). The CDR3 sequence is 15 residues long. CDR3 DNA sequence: TGTGCCAGTACGCCCAAATGGCCCTCTAACTATGGCTACACCTTC. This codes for CASTPKWPSNYGYTF.

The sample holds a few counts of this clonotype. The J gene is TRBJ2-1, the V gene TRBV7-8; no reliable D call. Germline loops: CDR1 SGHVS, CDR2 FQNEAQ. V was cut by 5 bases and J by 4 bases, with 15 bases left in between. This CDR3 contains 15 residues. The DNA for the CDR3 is TGTGCCAGCAGCGCCCACCCTAAAGGGTACAATGAGCAGTTCTTC. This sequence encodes CASSAHPKGYNEQFF. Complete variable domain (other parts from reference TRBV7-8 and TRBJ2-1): GAGVSQSPRYKVAKRGQDVALRCDPISGHVSLFWYQQALGQGPEFLTYFQNEAQLDKSGLPSDRFFAERPEGSVSTLKIQRTQQEDSAVYLCASSAHPKGYNEQFFGPGTRLTVL.

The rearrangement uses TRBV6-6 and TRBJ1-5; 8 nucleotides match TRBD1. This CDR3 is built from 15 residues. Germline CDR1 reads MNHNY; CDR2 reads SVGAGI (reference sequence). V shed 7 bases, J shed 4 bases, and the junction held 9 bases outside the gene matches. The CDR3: CASNPQGVRNQPQHF. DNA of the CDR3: TGTGCCAGCAATCCACAGGGGGTAAGGAATCAGCCCCAGCATTTT.

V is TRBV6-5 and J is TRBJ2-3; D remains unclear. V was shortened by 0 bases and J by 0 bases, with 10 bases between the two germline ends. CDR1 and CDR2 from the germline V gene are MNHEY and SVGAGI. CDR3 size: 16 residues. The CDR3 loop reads CASSYSIGISTDTQYF. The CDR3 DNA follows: TGTGCCAGCAGTTACTCGATCGGCATTAGCACAGATACGCAGTATTTT.

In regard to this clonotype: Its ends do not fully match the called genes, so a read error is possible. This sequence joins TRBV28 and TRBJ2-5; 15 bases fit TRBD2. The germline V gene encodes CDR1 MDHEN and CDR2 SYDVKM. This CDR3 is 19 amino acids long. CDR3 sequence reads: CGSSSDKGLAGGLQETQYF. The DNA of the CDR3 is TGTGGCAGCAGTTCCGACAAGGGACTAGCGGGGGGCCTCCAAGAGACCCAGTACTTC. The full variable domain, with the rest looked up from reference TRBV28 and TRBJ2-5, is DVKVTQSSRYLVKRTGEKVFLECVQDMDHENMFWYRQDPGLGLRLIYFSYDVKMKEKGDIPEGYSVSREKKERFSLILESASTNQTSMYLCGSSSDKGLAGGLQETQYFGPGTRLLVL.

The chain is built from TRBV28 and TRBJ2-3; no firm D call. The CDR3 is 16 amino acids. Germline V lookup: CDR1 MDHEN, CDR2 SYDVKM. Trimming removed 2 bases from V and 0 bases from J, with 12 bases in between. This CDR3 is CASSLERISSTDTQYF. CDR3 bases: TGTGCCAGCAGTTTAGAAAGGATCTCTAGCACAGATACGCAGTATTTT.

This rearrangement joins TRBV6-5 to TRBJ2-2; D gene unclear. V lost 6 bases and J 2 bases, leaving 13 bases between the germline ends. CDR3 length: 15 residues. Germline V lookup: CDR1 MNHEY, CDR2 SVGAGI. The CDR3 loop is CASSRRTGNTGELFF. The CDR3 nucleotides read TGTGCCAGCAGCCGAAGGACGGGCAACACCGGGGAGCTGTTTTTT.

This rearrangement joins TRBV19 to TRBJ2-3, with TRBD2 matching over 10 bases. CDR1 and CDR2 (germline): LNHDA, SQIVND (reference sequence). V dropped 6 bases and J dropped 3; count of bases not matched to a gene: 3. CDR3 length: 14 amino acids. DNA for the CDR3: TGTGCCAGTAGCGGACTAGCGGAGACAGATACGCAGTATTTT. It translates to CASSGLAETDTQYF.